This T cell receptor beta chain was sequenced in a study of cytomegalovirus exposure and HLA in healthy donors (dated by TCRdb to 2017 to 2019). A note on the overall study: In an earlier analysis of under 750 of the donors, about 260 Gb of sequence data and just under 120 million unique TCR beta sequences from roughly 190 million T cells were reported. About 280 gigabases of sequencing data and around 80 million unique TCR sequences made up an early release that covered under 750 HLA-typed donors. Of the roughly 400 genotyped donors, 81% fell in the genetic ancestry cluster associated with self-reported Caucasian donors. The study aimed to test whether cataloging public T cell receptors could reveal signatures of past pathogen exposure. The T cell repertoires of 666 subjects were profiled by immunosequencing and related to cytomegalovirus serostatus. A separate validation cohort of 90 to 150 different subjects was used in addition to the roughly 670-subject first cohort. The study combined high-throughput TCR immunosequencing, statistical association of individual TCRs with disease status, and machine learning to predict cytomegalovirus infection status. In a later analysis, previously published TCR beta repertoires from several hundred donors were re-analyzed and high-resolution HLA genotyping was added so that TCR occurrence patterns could be studied. The later analysis used no new phenotypic data to find candidate immune exposures, relying instead on TCR beta sequences and their occurrence across donors. In an earlier analysis of 587 of the donors, high-throughput TCR beta sequencing was used to judge whether each TCR beta V gene segment behaved as functional or pseudogenic. Donor age, sex, ethnicity and CMV serostatus were collected together with the repertoire data. In a later genetic analysis, genome-wide SNP genotypes for 398 of the 666 donors were used, and that subset was treated as a discovery cohort. All discovery cohort repertoires had been generated on a single sequencing platform. Class I and class II HLA loci were covered by the typing at four-digit resolution. The number of typed donors differed by locus: 629-630 for A, B, C, DRB1 and DQB1; approximately 520 for DQA1; 606 for DPA1; and approximately 450 for DPB1. Several DR-DQ haplotypes were handled as single units for association and clustering because linkage in the cohort was strong. Among under 450 genotyped donors of the cohort, an average of approximately 240,000 unique TCR beta nucleotide sequences were sequenced per donor, roughly 20% of them non-productive. Overall study results and their limits: Compared with the roughly 670-donor mean, donors in an Asian-associated ancestry cluster had fewer N-insertions in productive TCRs, according to a later genetic analysis. Correlated functional status among segregating V segments might be attributable to linkage disequilibrium, but an unknown experimental factor could not be ruled out. Immune exposure information for the cohort was limited to CMV serostatus. At a false discovery rate of 0.05, a later analysis linked fewer than 20,000 TCR beta sequences to specific HLA alleles. According to the authors, the approach could potentially be generalized to other disease states and immunological phenotypes. In an earlier analysis of over 550 of the donors, most TCR beta V segments were observed in productive rearrangements about 87% or about 30% of the time, broadly matching IMGT annotations. A cluster of highly shared sequence variants was judged likely to be a technical artifact of the sequencing pipeline. A later analysis found that most CMV-associated TCR beta chains appeared HLA-restricted, with HLA associations seemingly driven largely by CMV exposure. Only TCR beta chains were sequenced in this cohort, and the absence of alpha or paired-chain data limited detectable features. Some IMGT-functional V segments, including TRBV6-2 and TRBV6-3, could not be told apart with the 87-base-pair reads, so those segments were excluded. In both the original and validation cohorts, the classifier was reported to diagnose cytomegalovirus status with high specificity and sensitivity. In vitro tests confirmed that a few of the cytomegalovirus-associated TCR beta chains recognize cytomegalovirus antigens. Roughly uniform sequencing depth across donors was assumed in presence/absence analyses, although this assumption may not hold. An association between a missense DCLRE1C variant and V-gene and J-gene trimming of TCR beta chains was found in a later genetic analysis and replicated in an independent cohort. Compared with equally common non-associated chains, HLA-associated TCR beta chains in a later analysis were more clonally expanded and had lower generation probabilities. A further reported finding was that TCR beta sequences accurately predicted the HLA-A and HLA-B alleles for most subjects in the first cohort. When HLA alleles, especially DR and DQ, strongly co-occurred, attributing TCR associations to individual alleles was difficult. Most TCR sequences were seen in very few donors, while some public TCRs were found in many individuals. Because HLA typing was unavailable for some donors at each locus, only the typed subset was used in association tests. Because counts were too low, roughly 17 rarely observed V segments, including chromosome 9 orphons, were left out of the earlier analysis of about 620 of the donors. In a later analysis, the rate of TCR association differed among HLA loci, with DRB1 alleles having the most associated TCRs and HLA-C alleles having the fewest. Several of the top co-occurrence clusters appeared to be linked to parvovirus B19, influenza, CMV and Epstein-Barr virus, according to a later analysis. The study listed 150 to 200 TCR beta chains as associated with cytomegalovirus.

Reading the germline V gene gives CDR1 SGHRS and CDR2 YFSETQ. Trimming costs V 0 bases and J 2 bases, and their ends lie 12 bases apart. The CDR3 sequence holds 15 residues, the cysteine and phenylalanine included. Here the CDR3 DNA is all that survives: 45 bases in frame from base 1. In total, approximately 610 healthy bone marrow donors made up the cohort. At the time of sampling, all cohort members were nominally healthy, though unrecorded immune exposures were likely present. The donor tested CMV seronegative, placing the donor among the roughly 340 seronegative members of the cohort. Every donor gave a peripheral blood sample, and the peripheral blood mononuclear cells from that sample were used for TCR beta sequencing. Genomic DNA was extracted from the blood cell samples with the Qiagen DNeasy Blood Extraction Kit. In the case of this clone: Its antigen remains undetermined. No base qualities exist here, and no much larger clone lies one base off it.

Libraries were built with the immunoSEQ multiplex PCR assay. The multiplex PCR relied on a mix of 60 forward primers for TCR Vbeta segments and 13 reverse primers for TCR Jbeta segments. A multiplex PCR assay on genomic DNA amplified the CDR3 region of rearranged TCR beta genes. The amplified TCR beta libraries were sequenced on the Illumina HiSeq System as 87-base-pair reads. Per the source publication's procedure: In a later analysis, roughly 80 million unique TCR beta chains were counted across the approximately 640 repertoires, and roughly 10 million of these chains were shared by at least two donors. To remove PCR and sequencing errors, raw reads were error-corrected and collapsed into unique sequences using a nearest-neighbor algorithm that merged closely related sequences. V, D and J gene segments were assigned by aligning CDR3 sequences to IMGT reference sequences. For a sequence to be retained, a match of at least six nucleotides was required to both a V gene segment and a J gene segment. A rearrangement counted as productive if the CDR3 had no stop codons and remained in frame with V and J, and every other rearrangement counted as non-productive. CDR3 was defined by IMGT convention, running from the second conserved V-encoded cysteine to the conserved J-encoded phenylalanine. Sequences without an unambiguous match to a single V gene segment were excluded from the earlier analysis of 450 to 750 of the donors. In an earlier analysis of about 590 of the donors, a V segment was called functional when productive rearrangements were above 56.7%, and segregating when the standard deviation between donors exceeded 5%. A statistical classification framework was built to diagnose cytomegalovirus status from the catalog of TCR beta chain sequences. V and J gene assignment, in a later analysis, came from comparing TCR nucleotide sequences with IMGT/GENE-DB human TR gene sequences. Using the TCRdist pipeline, a later analysis assigned CDR3 sequences along with most-parsimonious VDJ recombination scenarios. A later analysis defined each TCR beta chain by its CDR3 amino acid sequence plus V-gene family, and excluded reads lacking a unique V-gene family. In a later analysis, 500 to 700 highly shared, low-generation-probability nucleotide sequences were removed to address suspected cross-contamination and a sequencing artifact. In a later analysis, a clonal expansion index was calculated for each public chain from normalized within-repertoire ranks of inferred template counts. A later analysis computed generation probabilities with a VDJ recombination model fitted to out-of-frame rearrangements, and checked the results against IGoR. Hypergeometric tests were used in a later analysis to score TCR-TCR, TCR-HLA and TCR-CMV co-occurrence, with a repertoire-size bias correction applied to the TCR pairs. To estimate false discovery rates, a later analysis permuted the HLA or CMV assignments 20 times. In a later analysis, co-occurring TCRs were grouped using DBSCAN, with TCRdist sequence similarity added in when clustering inside HLA-allele-positive subsets. Co-occurrence clustering excluded repertoires with fewer than 30,000 or more than 120,000 public chains, plus five with anomalous nucleotide sharing. Not all clones reach the TCRdb copy of this immuneACCESS table, which keeps in-frame sequences only. Checked studies attribute under half of the gap to unresolved V genes and leave the rest unexplained. V, J and clone size are taken as reported in that table, and D and trimming were inferred from the DNA itself. The sample contains about 190,000 clones, 82% of them found a single time. The leading ten clones occupy roughly 0.73% of the sample.

The TCR originated in a woman aged 18 to 35 in good health and CMV-seronegative. Sequencing was done on a sample of PBMCs. In this chain, TRBV5-1 is recombined with TRBJ2-7, and TRBD2 may be the D gene, going by 6 matching bases. The CDR3 here reads CASSLVAGTTYEQYF. The bases are TGCGCCAGCAGCTTGGTTGCGGGGACGACCTACGAGCAGTACTTC.